One and the same sample provided the 31 T cell receptor beta chains below, sequenced in a study of blood T cell repertoires in COVID-19. Sequencing was performed with immunoSEQ multiplex PCR; in TCRdb, only in-frame clones are kept and a portion is missing. This table holds just under 350,000 clones, approximately 90% found once. Input material: peripheral blood. The receptors come from a woman aged 18-35 years who had recovered from COVID-19.

The rearrangement uses TRBV5-6 and TRBJ2-1, with D tentatively TRBD2 (7 bases). Germline V gene sequence: CDR1 SGHDT, CDR2 YYEEEE. Trimming stripped 3 bases from V and 6 bases from J, with 25 bases between. This CDR3 has 18 amino acids. In DNA form, the CDR3 reads TGTGCCAGCAGCTGGGGGGGCCGAGTAGCGGGTTATTCCAATGAGCAGTTCTTC. It translates to CASSWGGRVAGYSNEQFF.

The chain combines TRBV5-1 with TRBJ2-7; D unclear. With 5 bases removed from V and 0 bases from J, the gap between germline ends came to 15 bases. This CDR3 region has 15 residues. Germline V gene lookup returns CDR1 SGHRS and CDR2 YFSETQ. This chain's CDR3 is CASSPRPQSSYEQYV. CDR3 DNA: TGCGCCAGCAGTCCGCGTCCGCAAAGCTCCTACGAGCAGTACGTC.

The chain couples TRBV12-3 or TRBV12-4 to TRBJ2-5, with a possible D match to TRBD1 (6 bases). This CDR3 is 13 amino acids long. Deletions cut 6 bases from V and 3 bases from J, with 11 bases between. DNA of the CDR3: TGTGCCAGCAGCCGCGGACAGAAAGAGACCCAGTACTTC. It encodes CASSRGQKETQYF.

With respect to this clone: The identical CDR3 is also encoded by other nucleotide sequences in the sample. This chain joins TRBV29-1 and TRBJ2-1, with TRBD2 as a possible D gene (5 bases). Germline V gene lookup returns CDR1 SQVTM and CDR2 ANQGSEA. Deletions cut 5 bases from V and 6 bases from J, with 8 bases between. This CDR3 region has 11 residues. The CDR3 DNA follows: TGCAGCGTTTTAGGAGGCAATGAGCAGTTCTTC. The encoded protein is CSVLGGNEQFF.

This sequence joins TRBV19 and TRBJ1-4; TRBD1 might be the D (6 bases). CDR3 length equals 15 residues. Germline V gene data show CDR1 as LNHDA and CDR2 as SQIVND (reference sequence). Trimming removed 5 bases at V and 8 bases at J, with 18 bases between. DNA for the CDR3: TGTGCCAGTAGTTCGATCCGGGCTGGGGGCGAAAAACTGTTTTTT. Protein product: CASSSIRAGGEKLFF.

About this clone itself: An end of the junction does not agree with germline; a read error may underlie this. The chain couples TRBV10-2 to TRBJ1-1; TRBD1 matches 7 bases. There are 15 residues in the CDR3. CDR1 WSHSY and CDR2 SAAADI come from the germline V gene. CDR3 sequence reads: CASIRGREVNTEAFF. CDR3 bases: TGCGCCAGCATAAGGGGGCGCGAGGTGAATACTGAAGCTTTCTTT.

This chain connects TRBV13 to TRBJ2-1, with unresolved D. This CDR3 spans 13 amino acids. Trimming took off 2 bases at V and 6 bases at J, with 8 bases between the two ends. Germline V CDR1 and CDR2: PRHDT, FYEKMQ (reference sequence). The CDR3 here is CASSLISSNEQFF. Here the CDR3 DNA reads TGTGCCAGCAGCTTAATATCTAGCAATGAGCAGTTCTTC. Drawing the rest from reference TRBV13 and TRBJ2-1, the complete variable domain is AAGVIQSPRHLIKEKRETATLKCYPIPRHDTVYWYQQGPGQDPQFLISFYEKMQSDKGSIPDRFSAQQFSDYHSELNMSSLELGDSALYFCASSLISSNEQFFGPGTRLTVL.

This rearrangement joins TRBV6-2 or TRBV6-3 to TRBJ2-1; TRBD2 matches 11 bases. The length of the CDR3 is 21 residues. Germline lookup yields CDR1 MNHEY and CDR2 SVGEGT. V lost 6 bases, J lost 1 base, and 20 bases stayed unmatched. This CDR3 reads CASSYRKTLAGGRPSYNEQFF. DNA for the CDR3: TGTGCCAGCAGCTATAGGAAGACTTTAGCGGGAGGGAGGCCTTCCTACAATGAGCAGTTCTTC.

The rearrangement joins TRBV5-4 to TRBJ1-2; 7 bases match TRBD1. Germline CDR1 is SGHNT and CDR2 is YYREEE (reference sequence). This CDR3 contains 14 residues. After removal of 5 bases from V and 4 bases from J, the junction contained 8 bases not matched to a gene. The CDR3 nucleotides read TGTGCCAGCAGGAGACAGGGTCCTGGCTATGGCTACACCTTC. Residues: CASRRQGPGYGYTF.

V usage is TRBV6-2 or TRBV6-3 and J usage is TRBJ2-1, with 7 bases that match TRBD2. J lost 4 bases, V lost 2 bases, and 5 bases had no gene match. This CDR3 is 15 amino acids long. Looked up from germline, CDR1 is MNHEY and CDR2 is SVGEGT. Written as DNA, the CDR3 is TGTGCCAGCAGTTACCTAGCGGTCTCGTACAATGAGCAGTTCTTC. It encodes CASSYLAVSYNEQFF.

This sequence joins TRBV6-5 and TRBJ2-2, with TRBD2 matching over 7 bases. Looked up from germline, CDR1 is MNHEY and CDR2 is SVGAGI. The CDR3 has 14 residues. V lost 7 bases, J lost 3 bases, and 5 bases stayed unmatched. The DNA of the CDR3 is TGTGCCAGCACGAGGGAGGGGTACACCGGGGAGCTGTTTTTT. Translating it yields CASTREGYTGELFF.

The CDR3 nucleotides are TGTGCCAGCAGTTCCCAGGGGAGCTCCTACGAGCAGTACGTC. It translates to CASSSQGSSYEQYV. The chain uses TRBV6-2 or TRBV6-3 and TRBJ2-7; maybe TRBD1 (6 bases). This CDR3 has 14 residues. Germline values: CDR1 MNHEY, CDR2 SVGEGT. The germline V and J ends were trimmed by 4 bases and 0 bases, with 10 bases remaining between them.

The chain carries TRBV9 and TRBJ2-5; D is unclear. Between the trimmed V and J ends, which lost 1 base and 7 bases, there was a span of 11 bases. CDR1 and CDR2 (germline): SGDLS, YYNGEE. The CDR3 contains 13 residues. CDR3 coding DNA: TGTGCCAGCAGCGTATCCCAGACTGCGACCCAGTACTTC. Translating it yields CASSVSQTATQYF.

The chain joins TRBV6-5 to TRBJ1-4; D gene unclear. Between the trimmed V and J ends, which lost 6 bases and 0 bases, there was a span of 8 bases. The germline V gene has CDR1 MNHEY and CDR2 SVGAGI. The CDR3 consists of 14 residues. The CDR3: CASSHRATNEKLFF. The CDR3 DNA reads TGTGCCAGCAGCCACAGAGCAACTAATGAAAAACTGTTTTTT.

CDR3 in amino acids: CASSLAGAGNTEAFF. DNA of the CDR3: TGTGCCAGCAGCTTAGCGGGGGCGGGCAACACTGAAGCTTTCTTT. The chain couples TRBV7-2 to TRBJ1-1; D may be TRBD1 (6 bases). Trimming pared 0 bases from V and 2 bases from J, leaving 10 bases between. CDR1 SGHTA and CDR2 FQGNSA come from the germline V gene. This CDR3 spans 15 amino acids.

The chain couples TRBV19 to TRBJ2-1, with TRBD2 matching 8 bases. The V gene's germline CDR1 is LNHDA and CDR2 SQIVND (reference sequence). The V and J ends lost 0 bases and 8 bases, in that order; junction bases with no gene match: 9. The CDR3 runs 16 residues. The DNA of the CDR3 is TGTGCCAGTAGTATAGATCTAAGCGGGAGTGGAGATGAGCAGTTCTTC. This codes for CASSIDLSGSGDEQFF.

The V gene is TRBV5-5, the J gene TRBJ2-7; TRBD2 might be the D (5 bases). Germline V CDR1 and CDR2: SGHKS, YYEKEE (reference sequence). This CDR3 comprises 14 residues. The V and J ends lost 1 base and 5 bases respectively, with 13 bases between them. The CDR3 protein is CASSLYAGINEQYV. The DNA of the CDR3 is TGTGCCAGCAGCTTGTACGCCGGGATTAACGAGCAGTACGTC.

This clone was observed a single time. The chain couples TRBV18 to TRBJ2-7; TRBD2 matches at 8 bases. V was pared by 4 bases and J by 6 bases, with 8 bases of the junction left unmatched. The CDR3 is made up of 14 amino acids. The germline V gene encodes CDR1 KGHSH and CDR2 LQKENI. The CDR3 DNA sequence: TGTGCCAGCTCACTACTAGCGGCGCCAGGCGAGCAGTACGTC. It translates to CASSLLAAPGEQYV.

V gene TRBV18 combines with J gene TRBJ2-2; 8 positions agree with TRBD1. This CDR3 spans 15 amino acids. Per the germline V gene, CDR1 is KGHSH and CDR2 is LQKENI. Losses at the gene ends were 6 bases for V and 4 bases for J; bases not matched to a gene: 7. The CDR3 DNA is TGTGCCAGCTCGGTTGACAGGGGTGCCACCGGGGAGCTGTTTTTT. Protein product: CASSVDRGATGELFF.

V and J are TRBV2 and TRBJ1-2, with D possibly matching TRBD1 (5 bases). Per the germline V gene, CDR1 is SNHLY and CDR2 is FYNNEI. V lost 6 bases and J lost 0, with 14 bases in between. The CDR3 totals 15 residues. The CDR3 spells CASRRRQSTNYGYTF. The CDR3 coding sequence is TGTGCCAGCAGGAGAAGACAGAGCACTAACTATGGCTACACCTTC.

The chain carries TRBV27 and TRBJ1-3; D gene uncertain. V shed 4 bases and J shed 3 bases, with 10 bases lying between them. Germline V CDR1 and CDR2: MNHEY, SMNVEV (reference sequence). The CDR3 runs 14 residues. DNA for the CDR3: TGTGCCAGCAGTTCACTAGGAGGTGGAAACACCATATATTTT. This codes for CASSSLGGGNTIYF.

The J gene is TRBJ2-1, the V gene TRBV4-1, with 9 nucleotides matching TRBD2. CDR3 size: 15 residues. Germline lookup yields CDR1 MGHRA and CDR2 YSYEKL. Unmatched junction bases numbered 6, after V lost 5 bases and J lost 4 bases. The CDR3 sequence is CASSDSGRGYNEQFF. In nucleotides, the CDR3 is TGCGCCAGCAGCGATAGCGGGAGAGGGTACAATGAGCAGTTCTTC.

This chain links TRBV9 with TRBJ1-3, with D possibly TRBD1 on 5 matching bases. The CDR3 length is 18 residues. The germline gives CDR1 SGDLS, CDR2 YYNGEE. Trimming pared 4 bases from V and 1 base from J, leaving 21 bases between. The CDR3 spells CASSPHPTGVSSGNTIYF. The CDR3 DNA reads as TGTGCCAGCAGCCCACATCCGACGGGGGTTTCATCTGGAAACACCATATATTTT.

The V and J genes are TRBV10-3 and TRBJ1-5; 7 nucleotides match TRBD1. The CDR3 contains 13 residues. The V gene's germline CDR1 is ENHRY and CDR2 SYGVKD. V shed 10 bases, J shed 3 bases, and the junction held 6 bases outside the gene matches. This chain's CDR3 is CATTGQNNQPQHF. CDR3 bases: TGTGCCACTACGGGACAGAACAATCAGCCCCAGCATTTT.

V usage is TRBV5-5 and J usage is TRBJ2-2; 9 positions agree with TRBD2. CDR3 length: 18 amino acids. The V segment lost 3 bases and the J segment 2 bases; nucleotides outside the gene matches: 11. The V gene's germline CDR1 is SGHKS and CDR2 YYEKEE (reference sequence). The CDR3 protein is CASSSSPTSGRNTGELFF. The CDR3 nucleotides are TGTGCCAGCAGCTCCTCCCCGACTAGCGGCCGAAACACCGGGGAGCTGTTTTTT.

This clone was recorded a few times. The rearrangement joins TRBV3-1 (or the pseudogene TRBV3-2) to TRBJ2-2; 11 bases align to TRBD2. J was trimmed by 5 bases and V by 3 bases; bases with no gene match: 2. This CDR3 region has 15 residues. Germline V gene lookup returns CDR1 LGHDT and CDR2 YNNKEL (reference sequence). CDR3 loop: CASSQGLAVTGELFF. In nucleotides, the CDR3 is TGTGCCAGCAGCCAGGGACTAGCGGTTACCGGGGAGCTGTTTTTT.

The chain links TRBV19 to TRBJ2-3; 7 nucleotides agree with TRBD2. Germline loops: CDR1 LNHDA, CDR2 SQIVND (reference sequence). V lost 10 bases and J lost 2; bases outside the gene matches: 9. This CDR3 region has 14 residues. CDR3 region: CATGEGSSTDTQYF. In DNA form, the CDR3 reads TGTGCCACCGGGGAGGGGAGTTCCACAGATACGCAGTATTTT.

The chain joins TRBV5-6 to TRBJ2-7; 10 nucleotides align to TRBD1. The CDR3 has 15 amino acids. The germline V gene has CDR1 SGHDT and CDR2 YYEEEE. V was pared by 4 bases and J by 4 bases, with 8 bases of the junction left unmatched. The CDR3 DNA is TGTGCCAGCAGCCACCGGGGACAGGGGACTTACGAGCAGTACGTC. Its translation is CASSHRGQGTYEQYV.

The chain links TRBV27 to TRBJ1-2; 7 bases agree with TRBD1. This CDR3 comprises 16 residues. Germline CDR1 MNHEY, CDR2 SMNVEV (reference sequence). V dropped 7 bases and J dropped 4; count of bases not matched to a gene: 15. The DNA of the CDR3 is TGTGCCAGCAAGGGGGACAGAGAAGATCCTTTCTATGGCTACACCTTC. It translates to CASKGDREDPFYGYTF.

This clone has only one observation. V and J are TRBV7-6 and TRBJ2-2; D unresolved. Trimming removed 2 bases from V and 4 bases from J, with 11 bases in between. The CDR3 consists of 15 residues. Germline CDR1 and CDR2: SGHVS and FNYEAQ. CDR3 bases: TGTGCCAGCAGCTTAATGCACAGCCGCACCGGGGAGCTGTTTTTT. Amino acid sequence: CASSLMHSRTGELFF.

V is TRBV2 and J is TRBJ2-1; 11 bases align to TRBD1. Per germline, CDR1 SNHLY and CDR2 FYNNEI. The V gene end was trimmed by 5 bases and the J gene end by 3 bases; junction bases not matched to a gene: 3. This CDR3 has 15 residues. CDR3 in DNA: TGTGCCAGCAGTCAGGGACAGGGGGACTACAATGAGCAGTTCTTC. Amino acid sequence: CASSQGQGDYNEQFF.